This T cell receptor beta chain was documented in a study of blood T cell repertoires in COVID-19. Overall study: Some COVID-19 samples were acute and others convalescent; all came from the United States, Italy and Spain. PBMCs, B-cell-depleted T cells, or T cells provided the cDNA or gDNA that made up the material.

The CDR3 sequence is 14 residues long. V gave up 3 bases and J gave up 7 bases, with 15 bases separating them. Per germline, CDR1 SEHNR and CDR2 FQNEAQ (reference sequence). Per the study methods: Estimation of nucleated cell counts relied on the amplification of reference gene primers. Sequencing was performed with immunoSEQ multiplex PCR; in TCRdb, only in-frame clones are kept and a portion is missing. V, J and clone size are those of that table, while D and trimming were read from the DNA. The table lists about 100,000 clones, 91% of them singletons. The sequence was collected from a human donor with active COVID-19. The donor label of this sample is uncertain. This rearrangement joins TRBV7-9 to TRBJ1-2; D is possibly TRBD1 (6 bases). Sequenced material: peripheral blood. The CDR3 protein is CASSFQTGSGGYTF. For the CDR3, the DNA is TGTGCCAGCAGCTTCCAAACAGGGTCTGGTGGCTACACCTTC.